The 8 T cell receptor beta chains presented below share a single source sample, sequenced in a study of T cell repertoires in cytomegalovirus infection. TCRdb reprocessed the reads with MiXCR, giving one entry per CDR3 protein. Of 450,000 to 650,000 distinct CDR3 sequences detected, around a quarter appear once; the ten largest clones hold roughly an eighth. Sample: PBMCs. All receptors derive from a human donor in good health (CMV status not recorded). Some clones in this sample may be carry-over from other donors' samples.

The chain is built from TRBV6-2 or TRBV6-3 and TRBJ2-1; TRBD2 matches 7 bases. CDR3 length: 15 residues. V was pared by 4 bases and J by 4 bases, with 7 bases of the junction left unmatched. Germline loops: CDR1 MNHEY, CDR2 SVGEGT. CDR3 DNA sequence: TGTGCCAGCAGTTCGGGAGCGGGGCGATACAATGAGCAGTTCTTC. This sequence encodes CASSSGAGRYNEQFF.

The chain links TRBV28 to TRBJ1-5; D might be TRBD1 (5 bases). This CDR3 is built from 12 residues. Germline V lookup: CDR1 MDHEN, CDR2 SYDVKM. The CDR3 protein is CVSGVDNQPQHF. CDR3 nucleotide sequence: TGTGTTTCCGGGGTGGACAACCAGCCCCAGCATTTT.

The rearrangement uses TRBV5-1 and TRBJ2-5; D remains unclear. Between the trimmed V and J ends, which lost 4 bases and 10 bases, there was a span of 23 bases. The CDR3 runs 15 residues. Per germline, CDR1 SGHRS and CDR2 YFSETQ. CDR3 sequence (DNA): TGCGCCAGCAGCCCGGACGGCCAACCACCCCAAGACCAGTACTTC. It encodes CASSPDGQPPQDQYF.

In nucleotides, the CDR3 is TGTGCCAGCAGCTTAGCGTGGGCAGGGATCGGAAACACCATATATTTT. Its translation is CASSLAWAGIGNTIYF. This rearrangement joins TRBV7-6 to TRBJ1-3; D may be TRBD1 (5 bases). Trimming left V 0 bases short and J 4 bases short, with 13 bases between. The V gene's germline CDR1 is SGHVS and CDR2 FNYEAQ. The CDR3 is made up of 16 amino acids.

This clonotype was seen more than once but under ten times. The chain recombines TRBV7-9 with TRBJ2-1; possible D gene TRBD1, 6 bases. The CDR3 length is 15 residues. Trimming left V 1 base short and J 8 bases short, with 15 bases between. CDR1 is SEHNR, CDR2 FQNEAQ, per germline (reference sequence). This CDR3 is CASSLGSMGAYEQFF. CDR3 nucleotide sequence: TGTGCCAGCAGCTTAGGCTCTATGGGGGCATATGAGCAGTTCTTC.

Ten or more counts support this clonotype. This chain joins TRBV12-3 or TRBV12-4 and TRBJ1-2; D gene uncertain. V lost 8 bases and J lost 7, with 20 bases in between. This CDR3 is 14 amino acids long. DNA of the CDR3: TGTGCCAGCTCCACCCGAGGTCCGGGTAGTGGCTACACCTTC. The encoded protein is CASSTRGPGSGYTF.

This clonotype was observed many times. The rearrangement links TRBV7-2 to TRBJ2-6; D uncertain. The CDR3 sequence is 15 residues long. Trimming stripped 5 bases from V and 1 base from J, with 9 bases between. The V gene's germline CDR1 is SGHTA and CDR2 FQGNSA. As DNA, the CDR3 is TGTGCCAGCAGCACTCAACGATCTGGGGCCAACGTCCTGACTTTC. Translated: CASSTQRSGANVLTF.

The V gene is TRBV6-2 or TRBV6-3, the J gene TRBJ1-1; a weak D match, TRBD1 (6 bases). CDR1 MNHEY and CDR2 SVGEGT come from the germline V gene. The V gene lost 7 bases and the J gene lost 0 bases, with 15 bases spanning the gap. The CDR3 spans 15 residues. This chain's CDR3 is CASTSTGQVNTEAFF. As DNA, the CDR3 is TGTGCCAGCACTTCCACAGGGCAGGTGAACACTGAAGCTTTCTTT.